A single sample gave rise to the 22 T cell receptor beta chains below, sequenced in a study of beta chain features in type 1 diabetes. Expressed TCRB transcripts got sequenced, as all isolated RNA was reverse transcribed. Some clones are missing from TCRdb's copy, which holds only in-frame ones; the method was immunoSEQ multiplex PCR. The table includes 350,000 to 450,000 clones, over 12% detected once. What was sequenced was naive CD4+ T cells from blood. The receptor source for this set is a woman younger than 30 in good health.

This clone was seen a few times. J is TRBJ2-7 and V is TRBV7-2; perhaps TRBD2 as D (6 bases). The ends were cut back, 5 bases at V and 7 bases at J, with 18 bases in the middle. CDR1 and CDR2 from the germline V gene are SGHTA and FQGNSA. This CDR3 has 14 residues. In DNA, the CDR3 is TGTGCCAGCAGCCCGCGGGACTCAACGGCAGAGCAGTACTTC. It is translated as CASSPRDSTAEQYF.

This clone came up a few times. The J gene is TRBJ1-1, the V gene TRBV6-5; D call uncertain. Germline CDR1 and CDR2: MNHEY and SVGAGI. CDR3 size: 12 residues. V gave up 6 bases and J gave up 2 bases, with 7 bases separating them. The CDR3 bases are TGTGCCAGCAGCGACTTTAACACTGAAGCTTTCTTT. It codes for CASSDFNTEAFF.

V is TRBV30 and J is TRBJ2-1; 11 bases map to TRBD2. The CDR3 has 15 amino acids. The V segment lost 5 bases and the J segment 4 bases; nucleotides outside the gene matches: 7. CDR1 and CDR2 from the germline V gene are GTSNPN and SVGIG (reference sequence). CDR3 DNA sequence: TGTGCCTGGGATCCGGGACTAGCGGATTACAATGAGCAGTTCTTC. This sequence encodes CAWDPGLADYNEQFF.

This chain connects TRBV14 to TRBJ2-3, with 7 bases lining up with TRBD1. CDR3 length: 16 amino acids. The germline V gene has CDR1 SGHDN and CDR2 FVKESK. Losses at the gene ends were 1 base for V and 2 bases for J; bases not matched to a gene: 6. The CDR3 DNA follows: TGTGCCAGCAGCCAAGTCAGACAGGGCCTCACAGATACGCAGTATTTT. Amino acids: CASSQVRQGLTDTQYF.

This clone turned up a few times. The chain joins TRBV4-1 to TRBJ2-7, with TRBD2 matching over 13 bases. CDR1 is MGHRA and CDR2 is YSYEKL in the germline V gene. J lost 1 base, V lost 2 bases, and 2 bases had no gene match. The CDR3 consists of 16 residues. Here the CDR3 reads CASSQKGLAGSYEQYF. Written as DNA, the CDR3 is TGCGCCAGCAGCCAAAAGGGACTAGCGGGGTCCTACGAGCAGTACTTC.

This clone was seen a single time. One end of the junction fails to match germline, which may point to a read error. V and J are TRBV29-1 and TRBJ1-2; TRBD1 might be the D (6 bases). The CDR3 loop spans 15 amino acids. Germline-derived CDR1 and CDR2 are SQVTM and ANQGSEA. Here the CDR3 reads CNVKIGQRGSYGYTF. As DNA, the CDR3 is TGCAACGTTAAAATAGGACAGCGCGGGAGCTATGGCTACACCTTC.

J is TRBJ1-3 and V is TRBV5-6, with TRBD1 as a possible D gene (6 bases). This CDR3 is built from 16 residues. The germline CDR1 and CDR2 sequences are SGHDT and YYEEEE. V gave up 0 bases and J gave up 2 bases, with 12 bases separating them. CDR3 DNA sequence: TGTGCCAGCAGCTTGGCCGCCAGGGGTACTGGAAACACCATATATTTT. Its translation: CASSLAARGTGNTIYF.

A remark on this clone: This specimen includes other DNA sequences encoding the same CDR3. This chain links TRBV9 with TRBJ1-1; D gene uncertain. Trimming took off 0 bases at V and 1 base at J, with 7 bases between the two ends. CDR1 and CDR2 (germline): SGDLS, YYNGEE. The CDR3 sequence is 14 residues long. In DNA form, the CDR3 reads TGTGCCAGCAGCGTAGCGCCAGAGAACACTGAAGCTTTCTTT. Its protein is CASSVAPENTEAFF.

The table lists this clone with a few counts. The gene calls are TRBV5-6 and TRBJ2-5; maybe TRBD2 (6 bases). Between the trimmed V and J ends, which lost 5 bases and 2 bases, there was a span of 10 bases. The CDR3 is 13 amino acids. The germline V gene has CDR1 SGHDT and CDR2 YYEEEE. The DNA of the CDR3 is TGTGCCAGCAGTCGGGACTTACAAGAGACCCAGTACTTC. This gives the protein CASSRDLQETQYF.

This clone was detected a few times. The rearrangement links TRBV6-8 to TRBJ2-7; TRBD2 aligns across 8 bases. CDR1 MNHGY and CDR2 SAAAGT come from the germline V gene. The trim removed 2 bases at V and 11 bases at J, leaving 11 bases unmatched. This CDR3 is 14 amino acids long. CDR3 bases: TGTGCCAGCAGTTACCCCTCGGGAGGGCCGTACGAGTACTTC. Translation: CASSYPSGGPYEYF.

The chain uses TRBV6-4 and TRBJ2-7; D uncertain. CDR1 and CDR2 (germline): MRHNA, SNTAGT. Trimming shortened V by 3 bases and J by 6 bases, and 9 bases separated the two germline ends. The CDR3 length is 12 residues. CDR3 loop: CASSDYRAEQYF. DNA for the CDR3: TGTGCCAGCAGTGATTACAGAGCCGAGCAGTACTTC.

The rearrangement links TRBV7-9 to TRBJ2-5; TRBD2 agrees at 7 bases. This CDR3 has 15 amino acids. V shed 2 bases and J 1 base; nucleotides not matched to a gene: 4. Per germline, CDR1 SEHNR and CDR2 FQNEAQ (reference sequence). The CDR3 DNA reads as TGTGCCAGCAGCTTACCGCTAGCGGTCCAAGAGACCCAGTACTTC. Residues: CASSLPLAVQETQYF.

The chain has TRBV27 and TRBJ2-4, with 8 bases fitting TRBD1. CDR3 length: 15 amino acids. Germline V gives CDR1 MNHEY, CDR2 SMNVEV (reference sequence). Unmatched junction bases numbered 4, after V lost 4 bases and J lost 2 bases. The CDR3 sequence is CASSYRTGSKNIQYF. The CDR3 DNA sequence: TGTGCCAGCAGTTATCGGACAGGGTCCAAAAACATTCAGTACTTC.

This clone was observed a few times. The chain employs TRBV10-1 and TRBJ1-2; 8 bases line up with TRBD1. The CDR3 spans 13 residues. V lost 5 bases and J lost 7; bases outside the gene matches: 6. The germline V gene has CDR1 WNHNN and CDR2 SYGVQD (reference sequence). The CDR3 here is CASSFGQGGGYTF. The CDR3 coding sequence is TGCGCCAGCAGTTTCGGACAGGGTGGTGGCTACACCTTC.

This clone was counted only a few times. V usage is TRBV18 and J usage is TRBJ2-7, with 7 nucleotides matching TRBD1. The CDR3 spans 15 residues. CDR1 is KGHSH and CDR2 is LQKENI in the germline V gene. V shed 2 bases and J 7 bases; nucleotides not matched to a gene: 11. The CDR3 here is CASSPNDRVGREQYF. The CDR3 region has the DNA TGTGCCAGCTCACCAAACGACAGGGTGGGGCGAGAGCAGTACTTC.

The CDR3: CASSEGPRDTKEYF. CDR3 in DNA: TGTGCCAGTAGTGAAGGACCCCGGGACACGAAGGAGTACTTC. The gene calls are TRBV19 and TRBJ2-7, with D possibly matching TRBD1 (6 bases). The CDR3 contains 14 residues. CDR1 is LNHDA and CDR2 is SQIVND in the germline V gene (reference sequence). Trimming removed 5 bases at V and 11 bases at J, with 22 bases between.

V is TRBV9 and J is TRBJ2-5; 10 nucleotides agree with TRBD1. The CDR3 runs to 17 residues. With V trimmed by 4 bases and J by 4 bases, 13 bases remained unmatched. CDR1 and CDR2 (germline): SGDLS, YYNGEE. The CDR3 region has the DNA TGTGCCAGCAGCCCCCGGACAGGGGGTGTCATGAGAGAGACCCAGTACTTC. It yields the protein CASSPRTGGVMRETQYF.

CDR3 amino acids: CASSAGTGLLGAFF. DNA of the CDR3: TGTGCCAGCAGTGCCGGGACAGGGCTACTCGGAGCTTTCTTT. The V gene is TRBV28, the J gene TRBJ1-1; 9 bases fit TRBD1. There are 14 residues in the CDR3. Germline loops: CDR1 MDHEN, CDR2 SYDVKM. Trimming cost V 5 bases and J 10 bases; bases outside gene matches: 11. Based on the CDR3 plus reference TRBV28 and TRBJ1-1, the full variable domain is DVKVTQSSRYLVKRTGEKVFLECVQDMDHENMFWYRQDPGLGLRLIYFSYDVKMKEKGDIPEGYSVSREKKERFSLILESASTNQTSMYLCASSAGTGLLGAFFGQGTRLTVV.

The CDR3 region is CASSQEGWDRDSYEQYF. For the CDR3, the DNA is TGTGCCAGCAGCCAAGAAGGATGGGACAGGGACTCCTACGAGCAGTACTTC. The chain links TRBV4-2 to TRBJ2-7, with 9 bases aligning to TRBD1. Per germline, CDR1 LGHNA and CDR2 YNFKEQ. The junction had 6 bases not matched to a gene; V was cut back by 0 bases and J by 0 bases. The CDR3 has 17 residues.

This clone was observed a few times. V gene TRBV4-1 combines with J gene TRBJ1-2, with a tentative D call TRBD1 (6 bases). The CDR3 runs 15 residues. Germline V gene data show CDR1 as MGHRA and CDR2 as YSYEKL. V lost 1 base and J lost 0, with 9 bases in between. The CDR3 spells CASSQAGDANYGYTF. In nucleotides, the CDR3 is TGCGCCAGCAGCCAAGCAGGGGATGCTAACTATGGCTACACCTTC.

The J gene is TRBJ2-3, the V gene TRBV5-1, with 7 nucleotides matching TRBD2. V was pared by 4 bases and J by 3 bases, with 14 bases of the junction left unmatched. The CDR3 covers 17 residues. Germline CDR1 reads SGHRS; CDR2 reads YFSETQ. Written as DNA, the CDR3 is TGCGCCAGCAGCGGCCTGGGAGGGCGGGGGAGGACAGATACGCAGTATTTT. Encoded protein: CASSGLGGRGRTDTQYF.

This clone has just a few counts. V and J are TRBV29-1 and TRBJ1-2, with D uncertain. This CDR3 region has 14 residues. With 2 bases removed from V and 0 bases from J, the gap between germline ends came to 10 bases. Germline V gene data show CDR1 as SQVTM and CDR2 as ANQGSEA. CDR3: CSVEPAAANYGYTF. CDR3 DNA sequence: TGCAGCGTTGAACCGGCGGCAGCTAACTATGGCTACACCTTC.